Here is one T cell receptor (beta chain) with its context. As yet, its antigen is unknown. The data originate from a study of cytomegalovirus exposure and HLA in healthy donors. Regarding the study as a whole: Previously analyzed data showed that most TCR beta V segments were productive at a frequency of about 90% or about 30%.

V lost 3 bases to trimming and J lost 3 bases, with 16 bases between them. The germline gives CDR1 GTSNPN, CDR2 SVGIG (reference sequence). This CDR3 has 15 amino acids. The PCR was carried out with 60 Vbeta primers and 13 Jbeta primers. Libraries were prepared by immunoSEQ multiplex PCR; TCRdb keeps only in-frame clonotypes and omits some of them. The table has some 170,000 clones, roughly 76% seen once. The TCR sequence derives from a man in his sixties in good health and CMV-seronegative. This sequence joins TRBV30 and TRBJ2-3; D is possibly TRBD2 (6 bases). The sample was PBMCs. The CDR3 loop reads CAWRSGSGGTDTQYF. The CDR3 nucleotides are TGTGCCTGGAGGTCGGGGTCTGGGGGGACAGATACGCAGTATTTT.